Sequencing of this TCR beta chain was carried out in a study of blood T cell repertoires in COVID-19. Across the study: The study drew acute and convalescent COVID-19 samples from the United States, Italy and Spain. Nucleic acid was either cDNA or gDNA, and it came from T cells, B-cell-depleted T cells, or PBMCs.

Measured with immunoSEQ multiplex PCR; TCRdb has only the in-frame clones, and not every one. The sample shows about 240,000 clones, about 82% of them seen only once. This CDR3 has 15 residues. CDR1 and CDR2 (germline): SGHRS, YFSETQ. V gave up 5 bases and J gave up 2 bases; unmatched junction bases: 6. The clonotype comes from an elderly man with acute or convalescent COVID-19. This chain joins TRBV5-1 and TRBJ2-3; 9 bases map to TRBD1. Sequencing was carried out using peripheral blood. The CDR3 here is CASRSGQGVTDTQYF. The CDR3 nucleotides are TGCGCCAGCAGATCGGGACAGGGCGTCACAGATACGCAGTATTTT. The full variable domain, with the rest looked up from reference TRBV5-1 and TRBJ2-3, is KAGVTQTPRYLIKTRGQQVTLSCSPISGHRSVSWYQQTPGQGLQFLFEYFSETQRNKGNFPGRFSGRQFSNSRSEMNVSTLELGDSALYLCASRSGQGVTDTQYFGPGTRLTVL.